Listed below are T cell receptor beta chains from one sample, sequenced in a study of blood T cells in healthy people across ages. Each CDR3 protein is one row after TCRdb ran MiXCR on the 5' RACE reads. The sample holds approximately 800,000 distinct CDR3 sequences, about 61% seen once. Sequencing input: blood. The source is a man in his forties or fifties in good health. The CDR3 runs from the conserved cysteine through the conserved F or W. The D gene is left open where the match is weak. For some rows the clone size is stated as once, few or many, or as a class when expanded; others skip it.

>TRBJ2-1|TRBD2|TRBV20-1|NA
CSALLAGGEQETQFF
TGCAGTGCCCTACTAGCGGGGGGCGAACAAGAGACCCAGTTCTTC
>TRBJ2-3|TRBD2|TRBV7-7|once
CTLTGLAGFSTDTQYF
TGTACCCTGACCGGACTAGCGGGATTTAGCACAGATACGCAGTATTTT
>TRBJ2-1|TRBD2|TRBV4-1|NA
CASSQERWTSGGPGYKEQFF
TGCGCCAGCAGCCAAGAGCGTTGGACTAGCGGGGGGCCGGGGTACAAGGAGCAGTTCTTC
>TRBJ2-5|TRBD1|TRBV6-1|NA
CASRPKTYRGDQQETQYF
TGTGCCAGCAGACCCAAGACCTACAGGGGGGACCAACAAGAGACCCAGTACTTC
>TRBJ1-4|NA|TRBV7-2|NA
CASSLRGYDEKLFF
TGTGCCAGCAGCTTACGGGGGTACGATGAAAAACTGTTTTTT
>TRBJ2-5|TRBD2|TRBV6-1|NA
CASSDVSGGGRGEQYF
TGTGCCAGCAGTGATGTCTCTGGGGGAGGGCGGGGTGAGCAGTACTTC
>TRBJ2-1|TRBD2|TRBV12-3/TRBV12-4|NA
CASSPVGGSYNEQFF
TGTGCCAGCAGTCCCGTGGGAGGGAGCTACAATGAGCAGTTCTTC
>TRBJ2-6|NA|TRBV24-1|NA
CATSFRDTYSGANALTF
TGTGCCACCAGTTTCCGGGACACCTATTCTGGGGCCAACGCCCTGACTTTC
>TRBJ2-3|TRBD2|TRBV12-3/TRBV12-4|NA
CASSTTSGESLDTQYF
TGTGCCAGCAGCACGACTAGCGGGGAGTCTTTGGATACGCAGTATTTT
>TRBJ2-7|NA|TRBV12-3/TRBV12-4|NA
CASSLKGRIVGTPSYNEQYF
TGTGCCAGCAGTTTAAAGGGCCGTATAGTAGGGACCCCCTCGTACAATGAGCAGTACTTC
>TRBJ2-4|NA|TRBV6-2/TRBV6-3|NA
CASSYNIYNEQYF
TGTGCCAGCAGTTACAACATTTACAATGAGCAGTACTTC
>TRBJ2-5|NA|TRBV20-1|NA
CSARDRAANQETQYF
TGCAGTGCTAGAGATAGGGCGGCGAACCAAGAGACCCAGTACTTC
>TRBJ1-2|NA|TRBV11-1|NA
CASSPLNGPWGYTF
TGTGCCAGCAGCCCCCTTAATGGGCCATGGGGCTACACCTTC
>TRBJ1-1|NA|TRBV9|NA
CASSARAHNTEAFF
TGTGCCAGCAGTGCCCGGGCCCACAACACTGAAGCTTTCTTT
>TRBJ1-5|NA|TRBV30|NA
CAIGRQGNQPQHF
TGTGCCATAGGAAGGCAGGGCAATCAGCCCCAGCATTTT
>TRBJ2-3|NA|TRBV20-1|NA
CSARAVVIGPDTQYF
TGCAGTGCTAGAGCCGTGGTGATAGGGCCAGATACGCAGTATTTT
>TRBJ1-4|NA|TRBV5-1|NA
CASSLQGTDEKLFF
TGCGCCAGCAGCTTGCAGGGGACGGATGAAAAACTGTTTTTT
>TRBJ1-4|NA|TRBV6-2/TRBV6-3|NA
CASSPARSRVLSEKLFF
TGTGCCAGCAGCCCTGCGAGGAGCCGGGTATTGAGTGAAAAACTGTTTTTT
>TRBJ2-5|NA|TRBV5-6|NA
CASSLVRGEAQYF
TGTGCCAGCAGCTTGGTCCGCGGAGAAGCCCAGTACTTC
>TRBJ1-1|TRBD1|TRBV5-1|NA
CASSLFPTGQGDTEAFF
TGCGCCAGCAGCTTGTTCCCCACAGGACAGGGGGACACTGAAGCTTTCTTT
>TRBJ2-5|TRBD1|TRBV12-3/TRBV12-4|NA
CASSFDRGSETQYF
TGTGCCAGCAGTTTCGACAGGGGGAGCGAGACCCAGTACTTC
>TRBJ2-4|NA|TRBV12-3/TRBV12-4|few
CASSFFRVGIQYF
TGTGCCAGCAGTTTTTTTAGGGTGGGCATTCAGTACTTC
>TRBJ2-5|NA|TRBV27|NA
CASSQLSTGGQETQYF
TGTGCCAGCAGCCAACTATCGACAGGAGGCCAAGAGACCCAGTACTTC
>TRBJ2-7|TRBD1|TRBV9|NA
CASSSRTGGDEQYF
TGTGCCAGCAGCTCCAGGACAGGGGGCGACGAGCAGTACTTC